The source of this T cell receptor (beta chain) is a study of blood T cell repertoires in COVID-19 (dated by TCRdb to the early 2020s). Describing the broader study: Samples from collaborators originated in the United States, Italy and Spain and spanned both the acute and convalescent phases of COVID-19. The sample metadata nearly always contained a de-identified subject ID, COVID-19 status, age in years and sex. Deeply sampled blood TCRbeta repertoires from subjects exposed to, actively infected with, or recovered from COVID-19 were included in the dataset. Where available, HLA class I and class II types were taken from metadata supplied by the sample provider and were not determined by assay-based typing. Samples came from the ongoing ImmuneRACE study (first 160 participants) plus 1,254 subjects from 6 global collaborators. The material from the prospective study consisted of cDNA or gDNA derived from T cells, B-cell-depleted T cells, or PBMCs. A freely available public database, intended as a resource for researchers studying the immune response to SARS-CoV-2, is where the repertoires were released.

Concerning this clone: It has no known antigen specificity. It has no much larger one-base neighbor in the sample; base qualities were not kept.

The germline V gene (reference sequence) sets CDR1 to LGHDT and CDR2 to YNNKEL. V loses 5 bases at its end and J loses 0 bases; junction bases beyond the gene matches: 3. There are 14 amino acids in the CDR3, from cysteine to phenylalanine inclusive. Only CDR3 DNA remains: 42 bases, in frame from the first base. In the prospective study, participants were about 18 to 95 years old, resided in about two dozen geographic areas of the United States, and were enrolled through a virtual design. To assign participants to cohorts, the prospective study relied on clinical history that participants themselves reported in a screening survey and a study questionnaire. Exposed participants had been in contact, within 2 weeks of entering the study, with a person who had a PCR-confirmed or clinician-diagnosed case of COVID-19. In the prospective study, mobile phlebotomists collected whole blood, serum and a nasopharyngeal or oropharyngeal swab from each participant. Prospective study participants could optionally give additional blood draws and questionnaires over an approximately two-month period. Blood samples from the prospective study were shipped frozen or at room temperature prior to DNA extraction.

TCRbeta CDR3 regions were amplified from genomic DNA using the immunoSEQ Assay, a bias-controlled multiplex PCR. On the study's bioinformatics: The number of nucleated cells in each sample was estimated from the amplification of reference gene primers within the assay. To quantify the absolute abundance of each unique TCRbeta CDR3 rearrangement, sequence reads were collapsed and filtered. For each sample, productive Simpson clonality was calculated as the square root of Simpson's diversity index across productive rearrangements. TCRdb took over this immuneACCESS table, retaining in-frame rearrangements with V and J assigned. Such tables are incomplete; in checked studies, under half of the missing clones stem from an unresolved V gene, and the remainder is unexplained. D and trimming were read from the DNA, whereas the V and J calls and clone size are those reported in that table. For this sample there are some 240,000 clones; roughly 81% appear just once. 5% to 7.5% of the sample comes from the top ten.

The research as a whole found: Clinical and demographic metadata were provided uncurated, with the amount varying by source and participant.

The chain joins TRBV3-1 (or the pseudogene TRBV3-2) to TRBJ1-2, and 7 junction bases match TRBD1. Sequenced material: PBMCs or T cells enriched from blood (not recorded which). This clonotype was sampled from a woman between 50 and 59 years old who had been exposed to COVID-19. The CDR3 region: CASSLDRANYGYTF. The nucleotide sequence reads as follows: TGTGCCAGCAGCTTAGACAGGGCTAACTATGGCTACACCTTC.